This T cell receptor (beta chain) was obtained from a study of cytomegalovirus exposure and HLA in healthy donors. As for the study in general: Early released data had tens of millions of unique TCRs, all coming from HLA-typed donors.

V gave up 0 bases and J gave up 2 bases, with 11 bases separating them. CDR1 and CDR2 from the germline V gene are SGHRS and YFSETQ. This CDR3 comprises 15 residues. General observations from the study: As a later analysis showed, several of the most significant clusters appeared to be linked to common viral pathogens. A later analysis found most CMV-associated TCR beta chains apparently HLA-restricted. Across donors, presence/absence analyses took sequencing depth to be roughly uniform.

PCR primers comprised 60 Vbeta and 13 Jbeta primers. Data came from immunoSEQ multiplex PCR; TCRdb stores just in-frame clones and leaves some out. The sample records around 150,000 clones, 65% to 80% being singletons. This clone was detected once. The antigen is not known. The sample taken for sequencing was PBMCs. This TCR derives from a woman between 35 and 50 years old in good health and CMV-seronegative. The V gene is TRBV5-1, the J gene TRBJ2-5; tentative D call: TRBD2 (5 bases). The CDR3 reads CASSLVGGGQETQYF. As DNA, the CDR3 is TGCGCCAGCAGCTTGGTTGGAGGAGGACAAGAGACCCAGTACTTC. The full variable domain, completed using reference TRBV5-1 and TRBJ2-5, is KAGVTQTPRYLIKTRGQQVTLSCSPISGHRSVSWYQQTPGQGLQFLFEYFSETQRNKGNFPGRFSGRQFSNSRSEMNVSTLELGDSALYLCASSLVGGGQETQYFGPGTRLLVL.